The 21 T cell receptor beta chains below all came from one sample that was sequenced in a study of spatial heterogeneity in lung cancer. Points from the study as a whole: The study found that expanded intratumoral alpha and beta TCR counts tracked tumor mutation counts.

Antigens for these TCRs are unknown. As for time point: sample taken at primary tumor resection. TCRdb fed the 5' RACE reads into MiXCR, producing one record per CDR3 protein. The data contain roughly 1,500 distinct CDR3 sequences, about a sixth of them seen just once; the ten biggest clones take up about 13%. The input for sequencing was lung tumor tissue, taken at surgery. Receptors were obtained from a male donor with early-stage non-small cell lung cancer.

This clonotype is large (0.1 to 1%). The chain uses TRBV6-1 and TRBJ2-3, with TRBD2 identical over 10 bases. Germline V gene lookup returns CDR1 MNHNS and CDR2 SASEGT. J gave up 2 bases and V 6 bases, and 5 bases lay outside the gene matches. This CDR3 spans 15 amino acids. The DNA for the CDR3 is TGTGCCAGCAGACTGAGCGGGGGGGCCACAGATACGCAGTATTTT. Its translation: CASRLSGGATDTQYF.

This clonotype showed up just a few times. The rearrangement joins TRBV27 to TRBJ2-1; 16 bases are shared with TRBD2. Germline V gene data show CDR1 as MNHEY and CDR2 as SMNVEV (reference sequence). V was clipped by 3 bases and J by 9 bases; unmatched bases: 8. This CDR3 spans 17 amino acids. In nucleotides, the CDR3 is TGTGCCAGCAGTTTCGCCGGGACTAGCGGGAGGGCTAGTGAGCAGTTCTTC. This translates into CASSFAGTSGRASEQFF.

This clonotype is medium-sized by share. The chain links TRBV2 to TRBJ2-2; unclear D gene. The CDR3 covers 11 residues. Germline V gene sequence: CDR1 SNHLY, CDR2 FYNNEI. Deletions cut 6 bases from V and 9 bases from J, with 8 bases between. CDR3 amino acids: CASRHDRELFF. The DNA of the CDR3 is TGTGCCAGCAGACACGACCGGGAGCTGTTTTTT.

Within the sample, this clonotype is medium-sized. The rearrangement uses TRBV27 and TRBJ1-1; D gene unclear. V lost 5 bases and J lost 1, with 8 bases in between. Germline V gene data show CDR1 as MNHEY and CDR2 as SMNVEV (reference sequence). The CDR3 covers 13 residues. The CDR3 nucleotides are TGTGCCAGCAGTAAAACAACGAACACTGAAGCTTTCTTT. Protein: CASSKTTNTEAFF.

J is TRBJ2-7 and V is TRBV7-2; the match to TRBD2 covers 8 bases. Germline loops: CDR1 SGHTA, CDR2 FQGNSA. The CDR3 is made up of 16 amino acids. V lost 0 bases, J lost 4 bases, and 8 bases stayed unmatched. CDR3: CASSLALGSGEYEQYF. CDR3 coding DNA: TGTGCCAGCAGCTTAGCGCTCGGTAGCGGGGAATACGAGCAGTACTTC.

V gene TRBV3-1 combines with J gene TRBJ2-1; 10 bases line up with TRBD2. From germline, CDR1 is LGHDT and CDR2 YNNKEL (reference sequence). The CDR3 is 17 residues long. Trimming cost V 1 base and J 9 bases; bases outside gene matches: 12. CDR3 sequence reads: CASSQGASSGRAFEQFF. The CDR3 nucleotides read TGTGCCAGCAGCCAAGGGGCCTCGAGCGGGAGGGCCTTTGAGCAGTTCTTC.

This clonotype is labeled medium-sized. The chain uses TRBV6-2 or TRBV6-3 and TRBJ1-1; D not certain. CDR1 and CDR2 (germline): MNHEY, SVGEGT. V was clipped by 5 bases and J by 0 bases, with 7 bases between them. CDR3 length: 13 residues. This CDR3 is CASSQDMNTEAFF. CDR3 DNA sequence: TGTGCCAGCAGTCAAGACATGAACACTGAAGCTTTCTTT.

This clonotype appeared a few times. The chain employs TRBV2 and TRBJ2-7; 8 bases are a match to TRBD1. V gave up 5 bases and J gave up 5 bases; unmatched junction bases: 11. Germline V gene sequence: CDR1 SNHLY, CDR2 FYNNEI. This CDR3 contains 15 residues. The CDR3 reads CASSHKRTGSHEQYF. As DNA, the CDR3 is TGTGCCAGCAGTCACAAACGGACAGGGTCACACGAGCAGTACTTC.

The V gene is TRBV18, the J gene TRBJ1-1, with TRBD1 as a possible D gene (6 bases). CDR1 and CDR2 from the germline V gene are KGHSH and LQKENI. The CDR3 extends over 17 amino acids. V lost 0 bases to trimming and J lost 2 bases, with 16 bases between them. CDR3 sequence: CASSPPRRGGENTEAFF. The CDR3 nucleotides are TGTGCCAGCTCACCACCGAGGAGGGGGGGTGAAAACACTGAAGCTTTCTTT.

The chain uses TRBV7-9 and TRBJ2-2; no firm D call. This CDR3 contains 13 residues. Trimming left V 5 bases short and J 4 bases short, with 8 bases between. Germline values: CDR1 SEHNR, CDR2 FQNEAQ (reference sequence). The CDR3 DNA sequence: TGTGCCAGCAGCCCAGGTCTCACCGGGGAGCTGTTTTTT. Its protein is CASSPGLTGELFF.

This clonotype was counted only a few times. The chain links TRBV7-9 to TRBJ2-3; D may be TRBD1 (6 bases). This CDR3 has 15 residues. V lost 5 bases and J 1 base, leaving 13 bases between the germline ends. The germline V gene has CDR1 SEHNR and CDR2 FQNEAQ (reference sequence). CDR3 residues: CASSLNRAGTDTQYF. DNA for the CDR3: TGTGCCAGCAGCCTTAACAGGGCCGGCACAGATACGCAGTATTTT.

This chain joins TRBV6-2 or TRBV6-3 and TRBJ1-1; maybe TRBD1 (6 bases). This CDR3 has 13 amino acids. Germline values: CDR1 MNHEY, CDR2 SVGEGT. Trimming took off 10 bases at V and 3 bases at J, with 15 bases between the two ends. DNA for the CDR3: TGTGCCACCGTGGTACAGGGCTACACTGAAGCTTTCTTT. As protein: CATVVQGYTEAFF.

Relative to its sample, this clonotype is medium-sized. This rearrangement joins TRBV5-1 to TRBJ1-4, with 12 bases aligning to TRBD1. After removal of 4 bases from V and 8 bases from J, the junction contained 3 bases not matched to a gene. The germline V gene encodes CDR1 SGHRS and CDR2 YFSETQ. The CDR3 covers 14 residues. Here the CDR3 reads CASSVGQGAEKLFF. The DNA for the CDR3 is TGCGCCAGCAGCGTGGGACAGGGGGCGGAAAAACTGTTTTTT.

This clonotype is large (0.1 to 1%) by share. The V gene is TRBV2, the J gene TRBJ1-5, with TRBD1 matching 9 bases. Germline trimming cut 4 bases from V and 1 base from J; bases unmatched to any gene: 5. The germline gives CDR1 SNHLY, CDR2 FYNNEI. The CDR3 has 16 amino acids. The CDR3 DNA reads TGTGCCAGCAGTGTACAGGGGGCAGGGAGCAATCAGCCCCAGCATTTT. Protein sequence: CASSVQGAGSNQPQHF.

By share of the sample, this clonotype is medium-sized. J is TRBJ1-1 and V is TRBV25-1; a possible D gene is TRBD1 (5 bases). CDR1 is MGHDK and CDR2 is SYGVNS in the germline V gene. The CDR3 spans 15 residues. V was trimmed by 3 bases and J by 0 bases, leaving 11 bases between them. CDR3 nucleotide sequence: TGTGCCAGCAGTGACGGGACTGGGTTGAACACTGAAGCTTTCTTT. Its translation: CASSDGTGLNTEAFF. Looking up the rest from reference TRBV25-1 and TRBJ1-1 gives the full variable domain: EADIYQTPRYLVIGTGKKITLECSQTMGHDKMYWYQQDPGMELHLIHYSYGVNSTEKGDLSSESTVSRIRTEHFPLTLESARPSHTSQYLCASSDGTGLNTEAFFGQGTRLTVV.

In its sample, this clonotype is medium-sized. The J gene is TRBJ2-1, the V gene TRBV11-1, with a weak D call TRBD2 (6 bases). This CDR3 contains 15 residues. Deletions cut 1 base from V and 7 bases from J, with 14 bases between. CDR1 and CDR2 from the germline V gene are SGHAT and FQDESV (reference sequence). The CDR3 region is CASSLGVGSYNEQFF. CDR3 nucleotides: TGTGCCAGCAGCTTAGGTGTCGGGAGTTATAATGAGCAGTTCTTC.

In its sample, this clonotype is medium-sized. The genes are TRBV5-4 and TRBJ2-1; the match to TRBD1 covers 10 bases. From germline, CDR1 is SGHNT and CDR2 YYREEE (reference sequence). The CDR3 extends over 15 amino acids. After removal of 0 bases from V and 8 bases from J, the junction contained 5 bases not matched to a gene. CDR3 nucleotides: TGTGCCAGCAGCTTGGGACAGGGGGCAAAAGATGAGCAGTTCTTC. Translated, it gives CASSLGQGAKDEQFF.

J is TRBJ2-5 and V is TRBV7-2, with TRBD2 matching 11 bases. This CDR3 is built from 14 residues. Germline-derived CDR1 and CDR2 are SGHTA and FQGNSA. V shed 4 bases and J 4 bases; nucleotides not matched to a gene: 2. CDR3 protein: CASSSTSGTETQYF. The CDR3 nucleotides are TGTGCCAGCAGCTCGACTAGCGGGACAGAGACCCAGTACTTC.

This clonotype has just a few counts. The chain has TRBV28 and TRBJ2-1, with D possibly matching TRBD2 (5 bases). Looked up from germline, CDR1 is MDHEN and CDR2 is SYDVKM. V lost 6 bases and J 9 bases, leaving 12 bases between the germline ends. The CDR3 covers 12 residues. For the CDR3, the DNA is TGTGCCAGCAGCCTTACTAGGAGTGAGCAGTTCTTC. It encodes CASSLTRSEQFF.

This clonotype rates as large. The chain recombines TRBV6-2 or TRBV6-3 with TRBJ2-1, with D perhaps being TRBD1 or TRBD2 (5 bases each). Germline values: CDR1 MNHEY, CDR2 SVGEGT. The CDR3 extends over 15 amino acids. V shed 6 bases and J shed 6 bases, with 18 bases lying between them. The CDR3 DNA reads as TGTGCCAGCAGCCCGGGACCCAGGTGGTCCAATGAGCAGTTCTTC. Its protein is CASSPGPRWSNEQFF.

This chain uses TRBV27 with TRBJ1-2; D perhaps matches TRBD1 (6 bases). This CDR3 has 13 amino acids. Between the trimmed V and J ends, which lost 3 bases and 5 bases, there was a span of 10 bases. From germline, CDR1 is MNHEY and CDR2 SMNVEV (reference sequence). As DNA, the CDR3 is TGTGCCAGCAGTTTCGACAGGAAGTATGGCTACACCTTC. Translation gives CASSFDRKYGYTF.